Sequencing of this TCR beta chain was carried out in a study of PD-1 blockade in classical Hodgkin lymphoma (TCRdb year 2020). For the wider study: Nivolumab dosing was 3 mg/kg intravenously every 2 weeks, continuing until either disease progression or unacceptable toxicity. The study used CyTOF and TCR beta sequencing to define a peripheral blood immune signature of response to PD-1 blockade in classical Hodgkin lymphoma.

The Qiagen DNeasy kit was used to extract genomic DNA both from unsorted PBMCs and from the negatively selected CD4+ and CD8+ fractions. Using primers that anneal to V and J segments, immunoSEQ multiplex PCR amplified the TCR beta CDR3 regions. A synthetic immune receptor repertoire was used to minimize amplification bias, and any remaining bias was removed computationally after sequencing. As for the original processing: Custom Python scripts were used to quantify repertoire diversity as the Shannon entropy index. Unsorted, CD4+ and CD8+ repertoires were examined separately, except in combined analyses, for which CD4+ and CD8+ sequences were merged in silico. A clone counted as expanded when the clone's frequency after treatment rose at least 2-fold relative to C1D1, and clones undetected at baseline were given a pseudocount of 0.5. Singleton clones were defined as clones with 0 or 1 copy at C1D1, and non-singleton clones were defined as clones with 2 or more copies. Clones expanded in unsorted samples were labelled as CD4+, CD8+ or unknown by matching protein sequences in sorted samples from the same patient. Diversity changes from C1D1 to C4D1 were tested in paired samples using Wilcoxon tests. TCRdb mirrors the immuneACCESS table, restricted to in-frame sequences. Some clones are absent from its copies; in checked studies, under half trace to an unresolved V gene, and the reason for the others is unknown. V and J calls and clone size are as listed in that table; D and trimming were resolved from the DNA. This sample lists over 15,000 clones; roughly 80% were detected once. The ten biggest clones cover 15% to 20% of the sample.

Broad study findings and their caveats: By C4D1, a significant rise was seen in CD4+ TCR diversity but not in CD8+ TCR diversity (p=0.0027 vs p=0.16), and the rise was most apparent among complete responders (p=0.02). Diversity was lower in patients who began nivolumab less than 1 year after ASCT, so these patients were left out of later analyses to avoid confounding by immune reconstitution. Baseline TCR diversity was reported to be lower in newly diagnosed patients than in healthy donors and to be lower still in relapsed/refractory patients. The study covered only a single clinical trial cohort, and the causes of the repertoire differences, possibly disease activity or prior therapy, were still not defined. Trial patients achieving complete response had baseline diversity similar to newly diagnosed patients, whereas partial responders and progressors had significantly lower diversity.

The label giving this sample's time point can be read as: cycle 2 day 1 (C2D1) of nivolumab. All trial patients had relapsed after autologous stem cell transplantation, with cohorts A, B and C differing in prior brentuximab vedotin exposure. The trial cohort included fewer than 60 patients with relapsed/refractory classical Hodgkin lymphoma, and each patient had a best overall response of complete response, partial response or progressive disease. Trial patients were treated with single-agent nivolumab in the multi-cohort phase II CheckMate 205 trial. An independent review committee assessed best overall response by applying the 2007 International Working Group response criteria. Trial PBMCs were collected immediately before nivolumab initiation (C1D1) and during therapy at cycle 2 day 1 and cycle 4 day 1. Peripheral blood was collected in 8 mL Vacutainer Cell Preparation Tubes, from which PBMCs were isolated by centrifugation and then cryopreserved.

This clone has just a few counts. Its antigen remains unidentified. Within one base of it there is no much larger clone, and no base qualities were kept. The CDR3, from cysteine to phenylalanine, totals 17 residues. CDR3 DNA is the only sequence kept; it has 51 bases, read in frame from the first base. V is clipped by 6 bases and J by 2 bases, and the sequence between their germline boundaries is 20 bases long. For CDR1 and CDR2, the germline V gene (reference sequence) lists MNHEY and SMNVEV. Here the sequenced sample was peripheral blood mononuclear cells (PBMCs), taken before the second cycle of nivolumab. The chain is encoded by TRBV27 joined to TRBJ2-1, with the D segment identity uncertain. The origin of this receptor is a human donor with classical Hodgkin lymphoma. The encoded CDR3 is CASRSSSFGETYNEQFF. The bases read TGTGCCAGCAGATCCTCTTCCTTCGGCGAGACCTACAATGAGCAGTTCTTC.